The rows below give T cell receptor beta chains drawn from one sample of a study of T cells after somatic rescue of genetic block. Method: immunoSEQ multiplex PCR; TCRdb's copy keeps in-frame clones and lacks some. The sample lists some 70,000 clones; roughly 91% were seen once. Input material: peripheral blood mononuclear cells (PBMCs). All receptors come from a man aged 25-45 years. Each CDR3 is given with its conserved first and last residue. The D gene is left open where the match is weak. Not every row has a clone size; where given, it reads once, few, many or a size class.

v_call	clone_size	j_call	d_call	cdr3_aa	cdr3_nt
TRBV7-9	-	TRBJ1-1	-	CASTYAETQNTEAFF	TGTGCCAGCACCTACGCGGAGACACAGAACACTGAAGCTTTCTTT
TRBV5-1	-	TRBJ1-2	-	CASSLTHGSYGYTF	TGCGCCAGCAGCTTGACCCATGGGTCCTATGGCTACACCTTC
TRBV10-1	few	TRBJ2-2	TRBD1	CASSENKGQGSPGELFF	TGCGCCAGCAGTGAGAATAAGGGACAGGGCTCCCCCGGGGAGCTGTTTTTT
TRBV7-2	-	TRBJ2-7	-	CASSLASQGASYEQYF	TGTGCCAGCAGCTTAGCGAGTCAGGGAGCTTCCTACGAGCAGTACTTC
TRBV10-3	-	TRBJ1-2	-	CAISESNWEGDYGYTF	TGTGCCATCAGTGAGTCTAACTGGGAGGGAGACTATGGCTACACCTTC
TRBV7-6	-	TRBJ2-5	-	CASSATRQETQYF	TGTGCCAGCAGCGCCACTCGTCAAGAGACCCAGTACTTC
TRBV7-6	-	TRBJ2-2	TRBD2	CASSSWEGPNTGELFF	TGTGCCAGCAGCTCCTGGGAGGGACCGAACACCGGGGAGCTGTTTTTT
TRBV7-9	-	TRBJ1-1	-	CASSSLLGRVNTEAFF	TGTGCCAGCAGCTCTCTTCTGGGCAGAGTCAACACTGAAGCTTTCTTT
TRBV6-5	-	TRBJ2-3	-	CASSYSRDSTDTQYF	TGTGCCAGCAGTTACTCGAGGGACAGCACAGATACGCAGTATTTT
TRBV18	once	TRBJ2-5	-	CASSKYGGETQETQYF	TGTGCCAGCTCCAAGTATGGTGGGGAGACCCAAGAGACCCAGTACTTC
TRBV2	-	TRBJ1-6	-	CASSADNSPLHF	TGTGCCAGCAGTGCGGATAATTCACCCCTCCACTTT
TRBV5-4	-	TRBJ1-6	TRBD1	CASSQDRGFSPLHF	TGTGCCAGCAGCCAGGACAGGGGATTTTCGCCCCTCCACTTT
TRBV11-3	-	TRBJ2-5	-	CASTQGGRQYF	TGTGCCAGCACCCAGGGAGGCAGACAGTACTTC
TRBV7-9	-	TRBJ1-6	TRBD1	CASSSDRGYNSPLHF	TGTGCCAGCAGCTCGGACAGGGGCTATAATTCACCCCTCCACTTT
TRBV19	-	TRBJ2-1	-	CASSLIDNEQFF	TGTGCCAGTAGCCTTATAGACAATGAGCAGTTCTTC
TRBV6-1	-	TRBJ2-1	TRBD2	CASSTGTSGSTEQFF	TGTGCCAGCAGTACCGGGACTAGCGGGAGCACTGAGCAGTTCTTC
TRBV25-1	-	TRBJ2-3	-	CASSEDGTSTDTQYF	TGTGCCAGCAGTGAAGATGGGACTAGCACAGATACGCAGTATTTT
TRBV7-8	-	TRBJ1-1	-	CASSPLRAGTEAFF	TGTGCCAGCAGCCCCCTCAGGGCGGGCACTGAAGCTTTCTTT
TRBV10-2	-	TRBJ1-1	-	CASSKGRDAFF	TGCGCCAGCAGTAAGGGGCGGGACGCTTTCTTT
TRBV27	-	TRBJ1-2	-	CASSLYSGARSGYTF	TGTGCCAGCAGTTTATATAGCGGCGCTCGGAGTGGCTACACCTTC
TRBV7-9	-	TRBJ2-1	TRBD2	CASTGLAGLTSSYNEQFF	TGTGCCAGCACCGGACTAGCGGGGCTAACTAGCTCCTACAATGAGCAGTTCTTC
TRBV19	-	TRBJ2-3	-	CASSNTDTQYF	TGTGCCAGTAGTAACACAGATACGCAGTATTTT
TRBV11-3	-	TRBJ2-1	TRBD2	CASSLDRAGGNNEQFF	TGTGCCAGCAGCTTAGATCGAGCGGGAGGGAACAATGAGCAGTTCTTC
TRBV13	once	TRBJ1-4	TRBD1	CASSRTGAWGKLFF	TGTGCCAGCAGCAGGACAGGGGCCTGGGGAAAACTGTTTTTT
TRBV4-3	-	TRBJ2-2	-	CASSQEERNGELFF	TGCGCCAGCAGCCAAGAAGAAAGAAATGGGGAGCTGTTTTTT
TRBV7-2	-	TRBJ1-2	-	CASSPLGGNGYTF	TGTGCCAGCAGCCCGCTCGGGGGCAATGGCTACACCTTC
TRBV13	-	TRBJ2-4	-	CASRETARNIQYF	TGTGCCAGCAGAGAGACAGCAAGAAACATTCAGTACTTC
TRBV2	-	TRBJ2-1	TRBD2	CASSDRRTSGSLFF	TGTGCCAGCAGTGACCGGCGGACTAGCGGGAGTTTGTTCTTC
TRBV6-6	-	TRBJ1-1	TRBD1	CAAYDWTGGGTEAFF	TGTGCCGCCTATGATTGGACAGGGGGGGGCACTGAAGCTTTCTTT
TRBV6-5	-	TRBJ2-5	TRBD1	CASSGQGAPETQYF	TGTGCCAGCAGTGGACAGGGGGCGCCGGAGACCCAGTACTTC
TRBV28	-	TRBJ1-1	TRBD1	CASSSPRQGEAFF	TGTGCCAGCAGTTCCCCTCGACAGGGCGAAGCTTTCTTT
TRBV18	-	TRBJ1-2	-	CASSVAGRPRGGYTF	TGTGCCAGCTCAGTCGCGGGACGGCCAAGAGGTGGCTACACCTTC
TRBV21-1	-	TRBJ2-1	-	CASRGLVYNEQFF	TGTGCCAGCAGGGGACTGGTTTACAATGAGCAGTTCTTC
TRBV7-9	few	TRBJ2-1	TRBD2	CASSSGLAAYNEQFF	TGTGCCAGCAGCTCGGGACTAGCGGCCTACAATGAGCAGTTCTTC
TRBV10-3	once	TRBJ2-7	-	CAISEGYEQYF	TGTGCCATCAGTGAGGGTTACGAGCAGTACTTC
TRBV29-1	-	TRBJ2-7	TRBD1	CSVAGTGNTYEQYF	TGCAGCGTTGCCGGGACAGGGAACACCTACGAGCAGTACTTC
TRBV9	-	TRBJ2-7	-	CASSPGPSYEQHF	TGTGCCAGCAGCCCGGGACCGAGTTACGAGCAGCACTTC
TRBV19	-	TRBJ2-1	-	CASSAVYGAAEQFF	TGTGCCAGTAGTGCCGTTTATGGGGCGGCTGAGCAGTTCTTC
TRBV13	once	TRBJ2-1	-	CASREGVNEQFF	TGTGCCAGCAGGGAAGGTGTCAATGAGCAGTTCTTC
TRBV6-5	few	TRBJ1-1	-	CASSYSGDEAFF	TGTGCCAGCAGTTACTCAGGGGATGAAGCTTTCTTT
TRBV30	-	TRBJ1-6	-	CAWSRETSSLDNSPLHF	TGTGCCTGGAGCCGGGAGACTTCTTCTTTGGATAATTCACCCCTCCACTTT
TRBV9	-	TRBJ2-3	-	CASSVGGGAADTQYF	TGTGCCAGCAGCGTAGGGGGCGGGGCTGCAGATACGCAGTATTTT
TRBV11-2	-	TRBJ1-1	-	CASSRSVTEAFF	TGTGCCAGCTCCCGGTCGGTCACTGAAGCTTTCTTT
TRBV29-1	-	TRBJ1-1	-	CSGLGGQARTEAFF	TGCAGCGGCCTAGGAGGGCAGGCGCGGACTGAAGCTTTCTTT
TRBV4-1	-	TRBJ1-1	-	CASSHGSGNMNTEAFF	TGCGCCAGCAGCCATGGGAGCGGCAACATGAACACTGAAGCTTTCTTT
TRBV11-2	-	TRBJ2-2	TRBD2	CASSPTTPLPGLPAGELFF	TGTGCCAGCAGCCCAACGACCCCTTTACCGGGACTACCAGCCGGGGAGCTGTTTTTT
TRBV7-2	once	TRBJ2-2	-	CASSLGIIPGELFF	TGTGCCAGCAGCTTAGGTATTATCCCCGGGGAGCTGTTTTTT
TRBV6-6	-	TRBJ2-1	TRBD1	CASRPGGSYNEQFF	TGTGCCAGCAGACCAGGGGGCTCCTACAATGAGCAGTTCTTC
TRBV5-5	-	TRBJ2-5	TRBD1	CASSLALAGGRETQYF	TGTGCCAGCAGCTTGGCGTTGGCAGGGGGTAGGGAGACCCAGTACTTC
TRBV6-1	-	TRBJ1-5	TRBD1	CASSRLQGTGQPQHF	TGTGCCAGCAGTAGGTTACAGGGGACCGGACAGCCCCAGCATTTT
TRBV7-7	once	TRBJ2-2	-	CASSSGQYTGELFF	TGTGCCAGCAGCTCCGGACAGTACACCGGGGAGCTGTTTTTT
TRBV14	-	TRBJ2-1	TRBD2	CASSQLAGGFRGEQFF	TGTGCCAGCAGCCAACTAGCGGGGGGCTTTCGGGGTGAGCAGTTCTTC